This is a list of T cell receptor beta chains from one sample in a study of control samples from healthy donors and cancer patients. Only in-frame clones appear in the TCRdb table, and some are missing; sequencing was by immunoSEQ multiplex PCR. The sample consists of tens of thousands of clones, 91% of them appearing once. The sequenced sample consisted of blood. Receptors originate from a man aged 30-40 years in good health. Each CDR3 is given with its conserved first and last residue.

v_call: TRBV6-2/TRBV6-3
cdr3_aa: CASSPQVNTEAFF

v_call: TRBV20-1
cdr3_aa: CSASDRGGGYTF

v_call: TRBV2
cdr3_aa: CASRAGGGTEAFF

v_call: TRBV5-4
cdr3_aa: CASSFRGRYEQYF

v_call: TRBV3-1/TRBV3-2
cdr3_aa: CASSQAGHSYNEQFF

v_call: TRBV18
cdr3_aa: CASSPMGYPYEQYF

v_call: TRBV19
cdr3_aa: CASTSQSLNGNQPQHF

v_call: TRBV29-1
cdr3_aa: CSVPRAGPNYGYTF

v_call: TRBV21-1
cdr3_aa: CASSKGSGANVLTF

v_call: TRBV2
cdr3_aa: CASSELSSNQPQHF

v_call: TRBV2
cdr3_aa: CASRIQGDEQYF

v_call: TRBV19
cdr3_aa: CASSIGRSSGEQYF

v_call: TRBV11-2
cdr3_aa: CASSPSLGDEKLFF

v_call: TRBV28
cdr3_aa: CASSLSLLAGGLEFSYNEQFF

v_call: TRBV7-2
cdr3_aa: CASSQAREQETQYF

v_call: TRBV6-5
cdr3_aa: CASSLGVAVYNEQFF

v_call: TRBV5-1
cdr3_aa: CASSLDRGTDTQYF

v_call: TRBV19
cdr3_aa: CASRTGTDNSPLHF

v_call: TRBV5-1
cdr3_aa: CASSPELNTEAFF

v_call: TRBV5-4
cdr3_aa: CASRNGLAGGNTGELFF

v_call: TRBV15
cdr3_aa: CATKTRGANEKLFF

v_call: TRBV2
cdr3_aa: CASSAGYEQYF

v_call: TRBV6-6
cdr3_aa: CASSRRQDSNQPQHF

v_call: TRBV18
cdr3_aa: CASSPSGTGVQPQHF

v_call: TRBV18
cdr3_aa: CASSRDAATETQYF

v_call: TRBV3-1/TRBV3-2
cdr3_aa: CASSQRDRGYEQYF

v_call: TRBV6-5
cdr3_aa: CASSSGTGGVEQYF

v_call: TRBV24-1
cdr3_aa: CATSDGRGDPYEQYF

v_call: TRBV29-1
cdr3_aa: CSVEAGQAVGEQYF